Included here is one T cell receptor (beta chain) sequence, with context. The ends lost 0 bases at V and 3 bases at J; junction bases unmatched: 7. The CDR3 runs 16 residues. Germline-derived CDR1 and CDR2 are MNHEY and SVGAGI. Sequencing was performed with immunoSEQ multiplex PCR; in TCRdb, only in-frame clones are kept and a portion is missing. Counted here are roughly 50,000 clones, 85% to 95% occurring once; the ten biggest clones make up around 0.61%. The sample originates from a study of T cell changes during pregnancy in multiple sclerosis. The sample was CD4+ T cells from peripheral blood mononuclear cells, taken in the third trimester of pregnancy. This chain links TRBV6-5 with TRBJ2-7, with 8 bases aligning to TRBD2. This TCR was sampled from a female donor with multiple sclerosis, enrolled in a pregnancy study. The CDR3 sequence is CASSYSALLADYEQYF. In nucleotides, the CDR3 is TGTGCCAGCAGTTACTCGGCCTTACTAGCGGACTACGAGCAGTACTTC.